The present TCR beta chain was sequenced within a study of T cell repertoires in aging, cancer and after chemotherapy. At the level of the study: Pre- and post-chemotherapy samples were paired from glioblastoma patients treated with temozolomide-based therapy. Roughly 10 million TCR reads made up the full dataset.

There are a few counts of this clonotype. The target antigen is unknown. TRB rearrangements spanning V, D and J were amplified using mixed TRB-A/B primers. TCRdb re-analysed the multiplex PCR reads in MiXCR, keeping a single row per CDR3 protein. Here the sample spans approximately 3,900 distinct CDR3 sequences, under 45% being singletons. Notes on the study in general: Median generation probability rose over the chemotherapy interval in each cancer cohort, suggesting rebound thymic output.

Amplification of TCR beta used genomic DNA extracted from peripheral blood. This sequence was found in a human donor with a solid tumor. Sequences were obtained from blood.

CDR3 nucleotide sequence: TGTGCCAGCAGCTCCTACACCGGTCGGGACACTGAAGCTTTCTTT. Translating it yields CASSSYTGRDTEAFF. The chain recombines TRBV7-9 with TRBJ1-1; D is undetermined. CDR1 and CDR2 (germline): SEHNR, FQNEAQ (reference sequence). CDR3 length equals 15 residues. Trimming took off 4 bases at V and 3 bases at J, with 15 bases between the two ends.